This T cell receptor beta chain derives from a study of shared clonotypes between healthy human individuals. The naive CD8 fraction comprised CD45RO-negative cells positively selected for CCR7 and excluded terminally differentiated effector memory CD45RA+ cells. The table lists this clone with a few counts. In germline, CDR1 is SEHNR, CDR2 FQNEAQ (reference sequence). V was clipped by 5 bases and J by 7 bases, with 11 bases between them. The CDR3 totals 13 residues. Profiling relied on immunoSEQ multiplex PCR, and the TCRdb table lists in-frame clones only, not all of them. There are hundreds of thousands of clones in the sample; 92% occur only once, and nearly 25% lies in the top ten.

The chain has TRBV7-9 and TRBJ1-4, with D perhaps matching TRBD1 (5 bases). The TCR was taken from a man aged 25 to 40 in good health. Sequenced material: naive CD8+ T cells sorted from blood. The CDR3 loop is CASSQGTGEKLFF. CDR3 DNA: TGTGCCAGCAGCCAAGGGACGGGTGAAAAACTGTTTTTT.